The clone carrying this T cell receptor beta chain was counted once. Germline V gene sequence: CDR1 SNHLY, CDR2 FYNNEI. V lost 2 bases to trimming and J lost 2 bases, with 12 bases between them. This CDR3 comprises 15 residues. The data were taken from a study of blood T cell repertoires in COVID-19. Study summary: Samples taken during acute and convalescent COVID-19 were collected in the United States, Italy and Spain. In each case, the material was cDNA or gDNA derived from T cells, B-cell-depleted T cells, or PBMCs.

Per the authors' pipeline: Scientists estimated how many nucleated cells there were by amplifying reference gene primers. The table came from immunoSEQ multiplex PCR; TCRdb's copy has only in-frame clones and leaves some out. D and trimming come from the DNA, and the V and J calls and clone size come from that table. The top ten hold approximately 2.9% of the sample, which has 130,000 or so clones, about four fifths seen once. This chain links TRBV2 with TRBJ1-1; no reliable D call. Specimen: peripheral blood. The origin of this receptor is a woman at least 80 years old with acute or convalescent COVID-19. CDR3 DNA: TGTGCCAGCAGTGAAAGTATTGTGGCTAACACTGAAGCTTTCTTT. This gives the protein CASSESIVANTEAFF.